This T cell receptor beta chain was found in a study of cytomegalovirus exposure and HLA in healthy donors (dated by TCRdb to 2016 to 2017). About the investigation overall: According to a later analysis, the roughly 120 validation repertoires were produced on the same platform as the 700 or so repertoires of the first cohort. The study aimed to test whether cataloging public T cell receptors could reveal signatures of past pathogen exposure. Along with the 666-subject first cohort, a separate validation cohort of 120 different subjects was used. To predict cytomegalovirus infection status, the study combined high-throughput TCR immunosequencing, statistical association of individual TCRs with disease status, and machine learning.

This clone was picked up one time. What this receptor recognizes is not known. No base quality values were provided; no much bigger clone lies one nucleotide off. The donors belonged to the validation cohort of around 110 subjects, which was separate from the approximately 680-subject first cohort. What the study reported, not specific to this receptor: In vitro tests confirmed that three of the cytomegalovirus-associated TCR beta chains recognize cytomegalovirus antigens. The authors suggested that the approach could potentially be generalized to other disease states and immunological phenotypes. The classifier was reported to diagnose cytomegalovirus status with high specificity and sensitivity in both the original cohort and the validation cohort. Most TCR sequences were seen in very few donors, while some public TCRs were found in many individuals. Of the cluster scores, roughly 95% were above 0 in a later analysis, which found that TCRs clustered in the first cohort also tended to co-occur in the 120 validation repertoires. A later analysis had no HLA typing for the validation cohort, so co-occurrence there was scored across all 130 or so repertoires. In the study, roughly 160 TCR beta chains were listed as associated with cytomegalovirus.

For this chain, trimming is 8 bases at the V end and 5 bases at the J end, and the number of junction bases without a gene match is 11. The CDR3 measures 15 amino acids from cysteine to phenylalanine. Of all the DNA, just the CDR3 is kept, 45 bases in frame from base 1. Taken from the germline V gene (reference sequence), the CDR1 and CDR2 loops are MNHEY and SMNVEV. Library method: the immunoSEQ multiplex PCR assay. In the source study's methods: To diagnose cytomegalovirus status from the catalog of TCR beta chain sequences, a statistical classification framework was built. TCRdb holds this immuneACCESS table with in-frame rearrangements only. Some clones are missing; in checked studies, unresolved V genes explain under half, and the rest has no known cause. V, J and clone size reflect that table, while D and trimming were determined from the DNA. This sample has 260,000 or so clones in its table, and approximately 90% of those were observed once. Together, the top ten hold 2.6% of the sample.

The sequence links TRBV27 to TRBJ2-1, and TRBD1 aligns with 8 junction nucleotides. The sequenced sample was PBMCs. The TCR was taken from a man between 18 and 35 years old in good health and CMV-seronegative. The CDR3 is CASAGTGWVHNEQFF. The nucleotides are TGTGCCAGCGCAGGGACAGGATGGGTTCACAATGAGCAGTTCTTC.